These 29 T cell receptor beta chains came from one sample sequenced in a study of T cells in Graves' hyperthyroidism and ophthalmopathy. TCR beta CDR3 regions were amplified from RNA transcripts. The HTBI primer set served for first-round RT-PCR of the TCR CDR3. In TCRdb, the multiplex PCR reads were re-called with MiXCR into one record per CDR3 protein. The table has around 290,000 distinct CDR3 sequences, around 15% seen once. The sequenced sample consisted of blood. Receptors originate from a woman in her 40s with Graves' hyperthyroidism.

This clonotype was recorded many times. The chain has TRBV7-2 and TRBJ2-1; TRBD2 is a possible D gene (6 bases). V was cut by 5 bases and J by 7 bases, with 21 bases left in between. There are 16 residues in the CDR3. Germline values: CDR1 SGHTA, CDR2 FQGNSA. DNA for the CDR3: TGTGCCAGCAGCCCTCTCTCCGGGAGCGTGAGAAATGAGCAGTTCTTC. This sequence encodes CASSPLSGSVRNEQFF.

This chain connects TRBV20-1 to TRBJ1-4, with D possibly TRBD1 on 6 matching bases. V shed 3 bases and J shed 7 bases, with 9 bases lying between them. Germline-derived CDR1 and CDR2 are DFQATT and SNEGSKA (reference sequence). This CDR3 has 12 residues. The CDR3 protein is CSASQGIEKLFF. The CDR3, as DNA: TGCAGTGCTAGTCAGGGGATTGAAAAACTGTTTTTT.

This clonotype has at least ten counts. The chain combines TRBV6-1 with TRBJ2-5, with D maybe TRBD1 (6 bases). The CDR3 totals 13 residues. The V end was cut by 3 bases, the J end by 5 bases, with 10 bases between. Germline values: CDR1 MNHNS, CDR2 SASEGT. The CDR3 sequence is CASSEQGIETQYF. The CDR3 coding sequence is TGTGCCAGCAGTGAGCAGGGGATCGAGACCCAGTACTTC.

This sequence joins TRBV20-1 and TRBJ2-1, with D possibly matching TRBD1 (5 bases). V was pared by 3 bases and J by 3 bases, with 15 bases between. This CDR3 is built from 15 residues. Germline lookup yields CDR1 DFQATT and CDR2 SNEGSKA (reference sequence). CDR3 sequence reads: CSARQGGLVYNEQFF. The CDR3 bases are TGCAGTGCTAGGCAGGGTGGCTTAGTCTACAATGAGCAGTTCTTC.

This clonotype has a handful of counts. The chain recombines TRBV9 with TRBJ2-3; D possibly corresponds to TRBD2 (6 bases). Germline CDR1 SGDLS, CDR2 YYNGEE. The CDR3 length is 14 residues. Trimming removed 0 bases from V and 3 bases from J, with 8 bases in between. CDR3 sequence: CASSVVDYTDTQYF. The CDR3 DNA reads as TGTGCCAGCAGCGTAGTGGACTATACAGATACGCAGTATTTT.

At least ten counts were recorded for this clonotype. The CDR3, as DNA: TGTGCCAGTAGTAAGAGACCACAGGGATTGGGCCAAGAGACCCAGTACTTC. Translating gives CASSKRPQGLGQETQYF. The chain joins TRBV19 to TRBJ2-5, with D possibly being TRBD1 (6 bases). Trimming removed 4 bases from V and 1 base from J, with 19 bases in between. The CDR3 spans 17 residues. From germline, CDR1 is LNHDA and CDR2 SQIVND (reference sequence). Complete variable domain (other parts from reference TRBV19 and TRBJ2-5): DGGITQSPKYLFRKEGQNVTLSCEQNLNHDAMYWYRQDPGQGLRLIYYSQIVNDFQKGDIAEGYSVSREKKESFPLTVTSAQKNPTAFYLCASSKRPQGLGQETQYFGPGTRLLVL.

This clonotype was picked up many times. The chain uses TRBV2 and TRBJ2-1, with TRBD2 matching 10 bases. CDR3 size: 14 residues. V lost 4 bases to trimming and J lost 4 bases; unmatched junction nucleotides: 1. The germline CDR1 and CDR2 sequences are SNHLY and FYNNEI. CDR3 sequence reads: CASSGLAGYNEQFF. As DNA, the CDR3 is TGTGCCAGCAGTGGACTAGCGGGTTACAATGAGCAGTTCTTC.

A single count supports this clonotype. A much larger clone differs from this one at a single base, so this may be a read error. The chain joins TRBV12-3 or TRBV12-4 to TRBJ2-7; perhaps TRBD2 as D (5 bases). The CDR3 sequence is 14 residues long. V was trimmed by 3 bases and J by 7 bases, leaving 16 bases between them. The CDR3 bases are TGTGCCAGCAGTTTCGGGGTAAAGGGTGGAGAGCAGTACTTC. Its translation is CASSFGVKGGEQYF.

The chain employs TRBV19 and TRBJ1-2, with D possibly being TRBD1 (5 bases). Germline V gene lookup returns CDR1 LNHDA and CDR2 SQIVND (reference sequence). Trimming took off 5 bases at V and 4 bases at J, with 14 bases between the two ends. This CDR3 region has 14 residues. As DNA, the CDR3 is TGTGCCAGTAGTCCTCGGGGGGAAAGCTATGGCTACACCTTC. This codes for CASSPRGESYGYTF. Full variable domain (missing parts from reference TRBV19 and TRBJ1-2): DGGITQSPKYLFRKEGQNVTLSCEQNLNHDAMYWYRQDPGQGLRLIYYSQIVNDFQKGDIAEGYSVSREKKESFPLTVTSAQKNPTAFYLCASSPRGESYGYTFGSGTRLTVV.

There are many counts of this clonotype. The CDR3 nucleotides are TGTGCCAGCAGTGGAGGGTATAGCAATCAGCCCCAGCATTTT. Translated: CASSGGYSNQPQHF. V gene TRBV6-1 combines with J gene TRBJ1-5; D is uncertain. This CDR3 contains 14 residues. Germline assignment: CDR1 MNHNS and CDR2 SASEGT. Trimming stripped 4 bases from V and 0 bases from J, with 7 bases between.

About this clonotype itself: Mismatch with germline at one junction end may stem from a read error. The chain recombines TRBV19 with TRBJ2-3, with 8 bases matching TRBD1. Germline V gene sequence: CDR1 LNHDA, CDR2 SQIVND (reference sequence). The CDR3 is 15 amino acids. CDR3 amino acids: CTSSHRDRSTDTQYF. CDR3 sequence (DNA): TGTACCAGTAGTCACCGGGACAGGTCCACAGATACGCAGTATTTT. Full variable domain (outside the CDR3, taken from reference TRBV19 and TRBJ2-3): DGGITQSPKYLFRKEGQNVTLSCEQNLNHDAMYWYRQDPGQGLRLIYYSQIVNDFQKGDIAEGYSVSREKKESFPLTVTSAQKNPTAFYLCTSSHRDRSTDTQYFGPGTRLTVL.

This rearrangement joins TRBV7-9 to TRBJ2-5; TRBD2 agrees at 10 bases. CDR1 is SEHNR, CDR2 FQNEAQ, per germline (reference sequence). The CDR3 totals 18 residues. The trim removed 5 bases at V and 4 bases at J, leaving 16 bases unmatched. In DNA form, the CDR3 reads TGTGCCAGCAGCCCCCCCGGGACTAGCGTTCGATTGGGAGAGACCCAGTACTTC. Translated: CASSPPGTSVRLGETQYF.

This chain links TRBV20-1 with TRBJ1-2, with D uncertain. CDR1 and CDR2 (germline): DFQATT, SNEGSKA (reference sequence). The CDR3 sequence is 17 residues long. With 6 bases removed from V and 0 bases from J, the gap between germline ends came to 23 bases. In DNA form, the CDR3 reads TGCAGTGCCCCCGACCGCCGGAATCTAAATACTAACTATGGCTACACCTTC. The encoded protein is CSAPDRRNLNTNYGYTF.

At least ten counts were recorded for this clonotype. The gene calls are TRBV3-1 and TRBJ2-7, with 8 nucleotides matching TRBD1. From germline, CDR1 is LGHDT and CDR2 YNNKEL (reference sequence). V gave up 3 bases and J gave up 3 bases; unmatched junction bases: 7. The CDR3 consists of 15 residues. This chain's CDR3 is CASSQNGQGGYEQYF. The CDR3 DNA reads TGTGCCAGCAGCCAGAATGGACAGGGAGGCTACGAGCAGTACTTC.

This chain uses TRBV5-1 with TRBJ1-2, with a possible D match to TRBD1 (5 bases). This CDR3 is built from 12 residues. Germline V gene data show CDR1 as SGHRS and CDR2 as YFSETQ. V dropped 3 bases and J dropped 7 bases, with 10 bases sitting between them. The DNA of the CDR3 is TGCGCCAGCAGCTCCCGGGACTCTGGCTACACCTTC. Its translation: CASSSRDSGYTF.

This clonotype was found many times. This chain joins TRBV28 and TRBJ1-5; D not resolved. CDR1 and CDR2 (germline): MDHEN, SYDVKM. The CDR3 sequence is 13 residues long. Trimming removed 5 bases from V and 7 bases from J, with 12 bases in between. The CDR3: CASSATSGQPQHF. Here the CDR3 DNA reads TGTGCCAGCAGTGCCACCTCGGGGCAGCCCCAGCATTTT. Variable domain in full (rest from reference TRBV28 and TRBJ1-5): DVKVTQSSRYLVKRTGEKVFLECVQDMDHENMFWYRQDPGLGLRLIYFSYDVKMKEKGDIPEGYSVSREKKERFSLILESASTNQTSMYLCASSATSGQPQHFGDGTRLSIL.

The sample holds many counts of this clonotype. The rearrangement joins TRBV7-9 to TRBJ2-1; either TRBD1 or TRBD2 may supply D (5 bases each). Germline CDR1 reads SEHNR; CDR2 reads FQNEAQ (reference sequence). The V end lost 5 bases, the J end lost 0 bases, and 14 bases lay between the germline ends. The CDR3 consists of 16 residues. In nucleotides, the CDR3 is TGTGCCAGCAGCGCCAAGGGACCCAGCTCCTACAATGAGCAGTTCTTC. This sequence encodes CASSAKGPSSYNEQFF.

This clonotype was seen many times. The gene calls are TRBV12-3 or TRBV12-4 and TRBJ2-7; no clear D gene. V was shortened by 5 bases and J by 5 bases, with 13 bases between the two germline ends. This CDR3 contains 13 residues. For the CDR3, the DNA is TGTGCCAGCAGTCTTAGCATTGTCGACGAGCAGTACTTC. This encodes CASSLSIVDEQYF.

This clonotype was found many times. Here the CDR3 reads CSVVTAGRDTQYF. The DNA of the CDR3 is TGCAGCGTTGTAACCGCCGGGCGGGATACGCAGTATTTT. V gene TRBV29-1 combines with J gene TRBJ2-3; D uncertain. Germline CDR1 is SQVTM and CDR2 is ANQGSEA. With 4 bases removed from V and 6 bases from J, the gap between germline ends came to 14 bases. CDR3 length: 13 amino acids.

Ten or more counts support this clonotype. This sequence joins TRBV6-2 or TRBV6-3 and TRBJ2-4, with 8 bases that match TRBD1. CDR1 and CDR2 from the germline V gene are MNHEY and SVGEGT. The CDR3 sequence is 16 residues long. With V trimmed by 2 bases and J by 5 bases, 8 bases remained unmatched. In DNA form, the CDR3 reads TGTGCCAGCAGTTACGAGGCAGGGGGCGTCGAAAACATTCAGTACTTC. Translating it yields CASSYEAGGVENIQYF.

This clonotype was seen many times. The CDR3 spells CATSDLIGQGLYTEAFF. CDR3 sequence (DNA): TGTGCCACCAGTGATTTGATCGGACAGGGTCTCTACACTGAAGCTTTCTTT. The chain has TRBV24-1 and TRBJ1-1; 8 bases fit TRBD1. The germline CDR1 and CDR2 sequences are KGHDR and SFDVKD. V shed 0 bases and J 3 bases; nucleotides not matched to a gene: 8. CDR3 length: 17 residues.

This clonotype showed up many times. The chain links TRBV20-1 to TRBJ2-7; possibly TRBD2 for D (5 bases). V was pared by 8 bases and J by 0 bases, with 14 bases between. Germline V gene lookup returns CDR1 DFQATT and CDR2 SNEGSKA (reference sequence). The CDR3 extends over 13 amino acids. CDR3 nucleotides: TGCAGTCTAAGAGGCCGGGACTCCTACGAGCAGTACTTC. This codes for CSLRGRDSYEQYF.

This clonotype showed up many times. CDR3 in DNA: TGTGCCAGCAGCCAAGCGGATACGCAGTATTTT. It codes for CASSQADTQYF. V gene TRBV3-1 combines with J gene TRBJ2-3; the D is unclear. The germline V and J ends were trimmed by 1 base and 6 bases, with 2 bases remaining between them. CDR1 and CDR2 from the germline V gene are LGHDT and YNNKEL (reference sequence). The CDR3 has 11 residues.

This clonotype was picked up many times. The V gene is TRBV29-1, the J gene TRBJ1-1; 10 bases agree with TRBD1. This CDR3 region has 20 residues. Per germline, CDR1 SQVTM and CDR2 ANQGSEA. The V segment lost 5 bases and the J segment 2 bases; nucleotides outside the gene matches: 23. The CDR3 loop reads CSVRTLPAAWDRGLNTEAFF. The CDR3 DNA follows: TGCAGCGTTCGGACCCTACCCGCCGCCTGGGACAGGGGTTTAAACACTGAAGCTTTCTTT.

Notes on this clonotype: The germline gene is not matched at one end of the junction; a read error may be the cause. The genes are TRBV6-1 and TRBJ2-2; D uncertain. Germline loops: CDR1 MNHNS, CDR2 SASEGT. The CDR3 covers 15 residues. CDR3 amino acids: CASSEFDRIHGELFF. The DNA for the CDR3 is TGCGCCAGCAGTGAGTTCGACCGGATTCACGGGGAGCTGTTTTTT.

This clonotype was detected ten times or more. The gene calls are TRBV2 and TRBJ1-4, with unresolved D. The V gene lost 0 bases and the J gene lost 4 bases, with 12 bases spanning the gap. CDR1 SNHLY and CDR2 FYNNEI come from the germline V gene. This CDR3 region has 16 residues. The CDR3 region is CASSEAPAGVNEKLFF. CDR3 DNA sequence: TGTGCCAGCAGTGAAGCGCCGGCAGGCGTTAATGAAAAACTGTTTTTT.

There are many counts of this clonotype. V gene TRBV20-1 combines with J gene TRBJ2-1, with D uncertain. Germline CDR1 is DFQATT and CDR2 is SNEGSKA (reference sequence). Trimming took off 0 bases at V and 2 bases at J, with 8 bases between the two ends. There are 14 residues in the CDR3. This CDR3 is CSARDWSAYNEQFF. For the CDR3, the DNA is TGCAGTGCTAGAGATTGGAGCGCCTACAATGAGCAGTTCTTC.

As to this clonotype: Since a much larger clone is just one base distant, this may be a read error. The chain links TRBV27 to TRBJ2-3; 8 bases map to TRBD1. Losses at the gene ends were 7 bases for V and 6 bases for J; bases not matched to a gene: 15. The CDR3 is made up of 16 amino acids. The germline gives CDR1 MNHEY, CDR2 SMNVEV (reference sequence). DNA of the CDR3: TGTGCCAGCACCTCAATGGACAGGGCTTCGACGGATACGCAGTATTTT. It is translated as CASTSMDRASTDTQYF.

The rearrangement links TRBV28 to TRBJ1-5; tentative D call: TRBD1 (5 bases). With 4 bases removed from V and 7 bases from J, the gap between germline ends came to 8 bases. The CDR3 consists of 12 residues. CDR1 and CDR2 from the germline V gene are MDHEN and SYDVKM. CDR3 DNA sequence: TGTGCCAGCAGTTGGGCAGGGCAGCCCCAGCATTTT. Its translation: CASSWAGQPQHF.